One sample yielded the 27 T cell receptor beta chains listed below, sequenced in a study of beta chain features in type 1 diabetes. Expressed TCRB transcripts were sequenced because the entire RNA isolate underwent reverse transcription. TCRdb's copy holds only in-frame clones and misses some; the assay was immunoSEQ multiplex PCR. The sample records almost 250,000 clones, 14% being singletons. Sequencing was performed on naive CD4+ T cells from blood. All receptors derive from a woman aged 40 to 50 in good health.

There are a few counts of this clone. The V and J genes are TRBV29-1 and TRBJ2-3; TRBD2 matches 9 bases. Germline assignment: CDR1 SQVTM and CDR2 ANQGSEA. The CDR3 is 14 residues long. The V and J ends lost 6 bases and 2 bases, in that order; junction bases with no gene match: 6. The CDR3 nucleotides are TGCAGCGTCCCCCTAGCGGGGCTCACAGATACGCAGTATTTT. As protein: CSVPLAGLTDTQYF.

In this sample, this clone turned up a few times. The CDR3 region is CASSIGTRDTEAFF. The DNA of the CDR3 is TGTGCCAGTAGTATCGGGACAAGGGACACTGAAGCTTTCTTT. The gene calls are TRBV19 and TRBJ1-1; D perhaps matches TRBD1 (6 bases). The CDR3 spans 14 residues. V was clipped by 3 bases and J by 3 bases, with 11 bases between them. Germline-derived CDR1 and CDR2 are LNHDA and SQIVND (reference sequence).

A remark on this clone: Germline is not matched at one junction end, which may reflect a read error. This sample includes further DNA sequences coding for the same CDR3. The CDR3 reads CASSPGQGLNEQYF. The DNA of the CDR3 is TGCGCCAGCTCACCTGGACAGGGACTCAACGAGCAGTACTTC. The J gene is TRBJ2-7, the V gene TRBV18, with 8 bases matching TRBD1. In germline, CDR1 is KGHSH, CDR2 LQKENI. The CDR3 runs 14 residues.

This clone was observed a handful of times. V gene TRBV27 combines with J gene TRBJ2-4; a possible D gene is TRBD1 (5 bases). Germline-derived CDR1 and CDR2 are MNHEY and SMNVEV (reference sequence). V was cut by 2 bases and J by 0 bases, with 14 bases left in between. The CDR3 loop spans 17 amino acids. CDR3 in amino acids: CASSLGARLGAKNIQYF. CDR3 sequence (DNA): TGTGCCAGCAGTTTAGGGGCCCGTTTGGGAGCCAAAAACATTCAGTACTTC.

The V gene is TRBV21-1, the J gene TRBJ2-5; the table's D call TRBD1 went unverified against the DNA. TRBV21-1 is labeled a pseudogene. The CDR3 covers 15 residues. This CDR3 is CASSKAGRLQETQYF. As DNA, the CDR3 is TGTGCCAGCAGCAAAGCGGGGCGGCTCCAAGAGACCCAGTACTTC.

V usage is TRBV19 and J usage is TRBJ2-3; the D gene is possibly TRBD2 (6 bases). The CDR3 consists of 15 residues. The V end lost 1 base, the J end lost 1 base, and 9 bases lay between the germline ends. Germline V lookup: CDR1 LNHDA, CDR2 SQIVND (reference sequence). The CDR3 loop reads CASSIVPGGTDTQYF. CDR3 DNA: TGTGCCAGTAGTATAGTTCCGGGGGGCACAGATACGCAGTATTTT. The full variable domain, its missing parts supplied by reference TRBV19 and TRBJ2-3, is DGGITQSPKYLFRKEGQNVTLSCEQNLNHDAMYWYRQDPGQGLRLIYYSQIVNDFQKGDIAEGYSVSREKKESFPLTVTSAQKNPTAFYLCASSIVPGGTDTQYFGPGTRLTVL.

This clone has only a few counts. The V and J genes are TRBV6-6 and TRBJ2-2, with D uncertain. V lost 0 bases to trimming and J lost 5 bases, with 7 bases between them. Germline V CDR1 and CDR2: MNHNY, SVGAGI (reference sequence). The CDR3 extends over 14 amino acids. The CDR3 protein is CASSYSLGTGELFF. The CDR3 bases are TGTGCCAGCAGTTACTCGCTAGGTACCGGGGAGCTGTTTTTT.

The J gene is TRBJ1-2, the V gene TRBV6-5; the D gene is possibly TRBD1 (6 bases). The V end lost 6 bases, the J end lost 3 bases, and 11 bases lay between the germline ends. This CDR3 is 13 amino acids long. Germline lookup yields CDR1 MNHEY and CDR2 SVGAGI. The CDR3 DNA reads TGTGCCAGCAGCCTCTCAGGGGACTATGGCTACACCTTC. Translating it yields CASSLSGDYGYTF.

This clone was observed a few times. This rearrangement joins TRBV18 to TRBJ2-1; 8 bases agree with TRBD1. J was trimmed by 4 bases and V by 5 bases; bases with no gene match: 10. CDR3 length equals 16 residues. Per the germline V gene, CDR1 is KGHSH and CDR2 is LQKENI. Here the CDR3 reads CASSIPGGAVYNEQFF. CDR3 sequence (DNA): TGTGCCAGCTCAATCCCAGGGGGCGCGGTGTACAATGAGCAGTTCTTC. Together with reference TRBV18 and TRBJ2-1, the CDR3 gives the full variable domain: NAGVMQNPRHLVRRRGQEARLRCSPMKGHSHVYWYRQLPEEGLKFMVYLQKENIIDESGMPKERFSAEFPKEGPSILRIQQVVRGDSAAYFCASSIPGGAVYNEQFFGPGTRLTVL.

V usage is TRBV9 and J usage is TRBJ2-3; TRBD2 is a possible D gene (6 bases). Germline CDR1 and CDR2: SGDLS and YYNGEE. Trimming took 0 bases from V and 4 from J, leaving 15 bases between them. This CDR3 is built from 16 residues. The CDR3 sequence: CASSVERGGVSDTQYF. The DNA of the CDR3 is TGTGCCAGCAGCGTAGAGAGAGGCGGGGTCTCAGATACGCAGTATTTT.

This clone was counted only a few times. The chain combines TRBV7-9 with TRBJ1-5, with 8 bases matching TRBD1. J gave up 5 bases and V 4 bases, and 4 bases lay outside the gene matches. The CDR3 is made up of 14 amino acids. In germline, CDR1 is SEHNR, CDR2 FQNEAQ (reference sequence). CDR3 sequence (DNA): TGTGCCAGCAGCTATGGGACAGGTGATCAGCCCCAGCATTTT. Translating gives CASSYGTGDQPQHF.

The chain couples TRBV23-1 to TRBJ2-7; the D gene is possibly TRBD2 (6 bases). TRBV23-1 is marked as an open reading frame, function uncertain. Trimming took 6 bases from V and 2 from J, leaving 14 bases between them. The length of the CDR3 is 14 residues. The CDR3 sequence is CASRRRGSAYEQYF. CDR3 in DNA: TGCGCCAGCAGGCGACGGGGGTCGGCCTACGAGCAGTACTTC.

This clone was found a few times. This chain uses TRBV29-1 with TRBJ2-1; tentatively, D is TRBD2 (6 bases). Trimming removed 4 bases at V and 2 bases at J, with 9 bases between. The CDR3 is 13 residues long. Germline V gene lookup returns CDR1 SQVTM and CDR2 ANQGSEA. CDR3 protein: CSVVRGAYNEQFF. The CDR3 bases are TGCAGCGTTGTGCGGGGAGCCTACAATGAGCAGTTCTTC.

The chain links TRBV28 to TRBJ1-5; TRBD1 agrees at 8 bases. Germline loops: CDR1 MDHEN, CDR2 SYDVKM. The CDR3 contains 15 residues. The trim removed 6 bases at V and 3 bases at J, leaving 7 bases unmatched. The DNA for the CDR3 is TGTGCCAGCAGCGGGGGACAGGCCTCCAATCAGCCCCAGCATTTT. Its translation is CASSGGQASNQPQHF. Drawing the rest from reference TRBV28 and TRBJ1-5, the complete variable domain is DVKVTQSSRYLVKRTGEKVFLECVQDMDHENMFWYRQDPGLGLRLIYFSYDVKMKEKGDIPEGYSVSREKKERFSLILESASTNQTSMYLCASSGGQASNQPQHFGDGTRLSIL.

This chain uses TRBV5-1 with TRBJ2-2; D possibly corresponds to TRBD1 (5 bases). The CDR3 loop spans 14 amino acids. Trimming shortened V by 3 bases and J by 6 bases, and 12 bases separated the two germline ends. Germline V gene sequence: CDR1 SGHRS, CDR2 YFSETQ. The CDR3 nucleotides read TGCGCCAGCAGCTCCCAAACAGGACCCGGGGAGCTGTTTTTT. Translated: CASSSQTGPGELFF.

This chain joins TRBV7-7 and TRBJ2-1; 12 bases agree with TRBD2. The length of the CDR3 is 17 residues. After removal of 4 bases from V and 9 bases from J, the junction contained 13 bases not matched to a gene. Germline V gene data show CDR1 as SSHAT and CDR2 as FNYEAQ (reference sequence). In nucleotides, the CDR3 is TGTGCCAGCAGCTCAGGTTCCGGACTAGCGGGGCGTCGTGAGCAGTTCTTC. It translates to CASSSGSGLAGRREQFF.

This clone was observed once. The V and J genes are TRBV6-1 and TRBJ2-5; D possibly corresponds to TRBD2 (5 bases). CDR3 length: 13 amino acids. V lost 2 bases and J 9 bases, leaving 13 bases between the germline ends. Germline V CDR1 and CDR2: MNHNS, SASEGT. The CDR3 DNA is TGTGCCAGCAGTGAACGCGCACCCGGGGCCCAGTACTTC. Its protein is CASSERAPGAQYF.

This clone was recorded a few times. The chain carries TRBV5-6 and TRBJ1-1; 7 bases agree with TRBD1. The germline V gene has CDR1 SGHDT and CDR2 YYEEEE. With V trimmed by 0 bases and J by 5 bases, 10 bases remained unmatched. The CDR3 spans 16 residues. The CDR3 region is CASSLVPDRVVTEAFF. The CDR3 DNA reads TGTGCCAGCAGCTTGGTCCCCGACAGGGTGGTAACTGAAGCTTTCTTT.

The rearrangement joins TRBV12-5 to TRBJ2-1; 12 bases match TRBD2. The CDR3 loop spans 17 amino acids. The V and J ends lost 5 bases and 3 bases, in that order; junction bases with no gene match: 8. Germline lookup yields CDR1 LGHNT and CDR2 FRNRAP. CDR3 in amino acids: CASGSPTSGGDYNEQFF. The DNA of the CDR3 is TGTGCTAGTGGTAGCCCGACTAGCGGGGGAGACTACAATGAGCAGTTCTTC.

The CDR3 is CSVERLTYNEQFF. The CDR3, as DNA: TGCAGCGTTGAAAGACTGACGTACAATGAGCAGTTCTTC. The chain recombines TRBV29-1 with TRBJ2-1; no clear D. The V end was cut by 2 bases, the J end by 4 bases, with 9 bases between. The length of the CDR3 is 13 residues. CDR1 is SQVTM and CDR2 is ANQGSEA in the germline V gene.

This clone was recorded a few times. The chain combines TRBV11-2 with TRBJ2-7; 10 bases line up with TRBD1. V shed 5 bases, J shed 5 bases, and the junction held 9 bases outside the gene matches. This CDR3 comprises 15 residues. Germline loops: CDR1 SGHAT, CDR2 FQNNGV. The CDR3 DNA is TGTGCCAGCAGCCCAGCGGACAGGGGGGTCGACGAGCAGTACTTC. It translates to CASSPADRGVDEQYF.

V and J are TRBV11-2 and TRBJ1-2; TRBD1 agrees at 8 bases. J was trimmed by 6 bases and V by 1 base; bases with no gene match: 13. This CDR3 contains 17 residues. The V gene's germline CDR1 is SGHAT and CDR2 FQNNGV. CDR3 sequence reads: CASSLVIGGRGLDGYTF. CDR3 DNA: TGTGCCAGCAGCTTAGTGATTGGTGGCAGGGGGCTGGATGGCTACACCTTC.

The chain employs TRBV5-1 and TRBJ2-5; a weak D match, TRBD2 (5 bases). Germline V CDR1 and CDR2: SGHRS, YFSETQ. V dropped 4 bases and J dropped 5 bases, with 12 bases sitting between them. This CDR3 spans 13 amino acids. CDR3 sequence reads: CASSAGGRETQYF. In nucleotides, the CDR3 is TGCGCCAGCAGCGCGGGTGGCCGGGAGACCCAGTACTTC.

The chain employs TRBV9 and TRBJ2-2; 7 bases fit TRBD1. Germline assignment: CDR1 SGDLS and CDR2 YYNGEE. V lost 2 bases and J lost 0; bases outside the gene matches: 1. The CDR3 sequence is 15 residues long. The CDR3 loop reads CASSVGQPNTGELFF. The DNA of the CDR3 is TGTGCCAGCAGCGTGGGACAGCCGAACACCGGGGAGCTGTTTTTT. Looking up the rest from reference TRBV9 and TRBJ2-2 gives the full variable domain: DSGVTQTPKHLITATGQRVTLRCSPRSGDLSVYWYQQSLDQGLQFLIQYYNGEERAKGNILERFSAQQFPDLHSELNLSSLELGDSALYFCASSVGQPNTGELFFGEGSRLTVL.

The genes are TRBV29-1 and TRBJ2-3; D gene ambiguous. Germline V gene data show CDR1 as SQVTM and CDR2 as ANQGSEA. The CDR3 consists of 13 residues. V was clipped by 2 bases and J by 0 bases, with 6 bases between them. The CDR3 loop reads CSVEWQSTDTQYF. CDR3 nucleotide sequence: TGCAGCGTTGAATGGCAGAGCACAGATACGCAGTATTTT.

V usage is TRBV5-1 and J usage is TRBJ2-1, with TRBD2 identical over 10 bases. The CDR3 has 15 amino acids. Germline CDR1 SGHRS, CDR2 YFSETQ. The ends lost 2 bases at V and 4 bases at J; junction bases unmatched: 3. The CDR3 DNA follows: TGCGCCAGCAGCTTTGGACTAGCGGCGTACAATGAGCAGTTCTTC. Translated, it gives CASSFGLAAYNEQFF.

V is TRBV7-8 and J is TRBJ1-2; no reliable D call. Germline lookup yields CDR1 SGHVS and CDR2 FQNEAQ. Trimming cost V 2 bases and J 8 bases, with 12 bases left between them. The CDR3 is 13 amino acids. CDR3: CASSLLAGVGYTF. CDR3 coding DNA: TGTGCCAGCAGCTTATTGGCCGGGGTCGGCTACACCTTC.